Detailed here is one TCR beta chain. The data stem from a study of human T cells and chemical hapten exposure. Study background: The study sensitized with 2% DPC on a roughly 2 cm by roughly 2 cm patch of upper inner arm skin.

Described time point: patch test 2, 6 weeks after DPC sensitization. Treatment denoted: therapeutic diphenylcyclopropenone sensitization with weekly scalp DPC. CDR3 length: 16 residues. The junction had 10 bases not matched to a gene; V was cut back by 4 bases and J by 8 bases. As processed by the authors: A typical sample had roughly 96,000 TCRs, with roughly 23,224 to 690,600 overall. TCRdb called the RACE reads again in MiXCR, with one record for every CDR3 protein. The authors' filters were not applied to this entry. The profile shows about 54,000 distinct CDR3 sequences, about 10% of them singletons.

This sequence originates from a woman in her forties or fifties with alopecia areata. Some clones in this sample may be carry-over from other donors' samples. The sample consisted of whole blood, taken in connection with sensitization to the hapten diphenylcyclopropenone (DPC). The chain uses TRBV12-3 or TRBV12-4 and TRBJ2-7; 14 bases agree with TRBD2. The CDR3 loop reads CASSSRGLAGVGKQYF. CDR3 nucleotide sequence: TGTGCCAGCAGTTCCCGGGGACTAGCGGGAGTTGGGAAGCAGTACTTC.